The clone carrying this T cell receptor (beta chain) was seen at least ten times. The V and J ends lost 6 bases and 2 bases respectively, with 11 bases between them. In germline, CDR1 is SNHLY, CDR2 FYNNEI. The CDR3 covers 14 residues. The sample comes from a study of blood T cell repertoires in COVID-19. Study background: From T cells, B-cell-depleted T cells, or PBMCs came the material, which was cDNA or gDNA.

Authors' data handling: It was from reference gene primer amplification that nucleated cell counts were estimated. The protocol was immunoSEQ multiplex PCR, while the TCRdb copy is restricted to in-frame clones and leaves out a portion. Clone size and the V and J calls come from that table; the DNA yielded D and trimming. The table lists more than 150,000 clones, roughly 82% of them singletons, with under 5.5% in the top ten. This sequence joins TRBV2 and TRBJ1-3; tentative D call: TRBD1 (6 bases). The clonotype was recovered from a woman aged 30 to 39 with acute or convalescent COVID-19. The sequenced material came from peripheral blood. CDR3 amino acids: CASSEDRAGNTIYF. The DNA for the CDR3 is TGTGCCAGCAGCGAGGACAGAGCTGGAAACACCATATATTTT.